The present TCR beta chain was sequenced within a study of blood T cell repertoires in COVID-19. Study-wide context: From the United States, Italy and Spain came samples of acute and convalescent COVID-19. PBMCs, B-cell-depleted T cells, or T cells were the source of the cDNA or gDNA that made up the material.

The germline V gene has CDR1 MDHEN and CDR2 SYDVKM. The CDR3 has 14 residues. V lost 4 bases, J lost 1 base, and 9 bases lay in between. Measured with immunoSEQ multiplex PCR; TCRdb has only the in-frame clones, and not every one. The sample includes 150,000 or so clones, roughly 78% of them seen just once. While infection was still active, Seattle patients were enrolled and then followed longitudinally. The clonotype comes from a woman aged 60 to 75 with COVID-19, enrolled during active disease. This rearrangement joins TRBV28 to TRBJ2-3; D may be TRBD2 (5 bases). The sequenced sample was peripheral blood. This CDR3 is CASSSLDRTDTQYF. Written as DNA, the CDR3 is TGTGCCAGCAGTTCACTAGACCGCACAGATACGCAGTATTTT.